The 3 T cell receptor beta chains below come from one sample, sequenced in a study of T cell responses to AZD1222 COVID-19 vaccine. Generated by immunoSEQ multiplex PCR, the TCRdb table keeps only in-frame clones and is missing some. This sample yields over 150,000 clones, of which about nine tenths are seen a single time; about 5% belongs to the top ten. Sequenced material: peripheral blood, taken on day 0 of MenACWY control vaccination. These receptor sequences come from an adult in good health.

J is TRBJ2-7 and V is TRBV4-2; no reliable D call. V was trimmed by 4 bases and J by 1 base, leaving 5 bases between them. CDR3 length: 12 amino acids. Germline V gene sequence: CDR1 LGHNA, CDR2 YNFKEQ. The chain's CDR3 is CASSPGSYEQYF. The DNA of the CDR3 is TGTGCCAGCAGCCCTGGATCCTACGAGCAGTACTTC.

V gene TRBV15 combines with J gene TRBJ2-5; possible D gene TRBD2, 7 bases. The CDR3 consists of 15 residues. CDR1 and CDR2 from the germline V gene are LNHNV and YYDKDF (reference sequence). With 0 bases removed from V and 7 bases from J, the gap between germline ends came to 15 bases. Here the CDR3 DNA reads TGTGCCACCAGCAGAGATCTGGCGGGGGCTGGGACCCAGTACTTC. It yields the protein CATSRDLAGAGTQYF.

This chain joins TRBV18 and TRBJ1-1, with D possibly matching TRBD1 (6 bases). CDR1 is KGHSH and CDR2 is LQKENI in the germline V gene. This CDR3 is built from 14 residues. Trimming shortened V by 3 bases and J by 0 bases, and 8 bases separated the two germline ends. DNA for the CDR3: TGTGCCAGCTCACCGGGGGCAATGAACACTGAAGCTTTCTTT. It codes for CASSPGAMNTEAFF.